This is a list of T cell receptor beta chains from one sample in a study of human T cells and chemical hapten exposure. TCRdb reprocessed the RACE reads via MiXCR and lists one record per CDR3 protein. The sample yields a few hundred thousand distinct CDR3 sequences, around 6% seen once. This specimen consisted of whole blood, obtained in connection with sensitization to the hapten diphenylcyclopropenone (DPC). The receptors come from a woman aged 18-29 years with alopecia areata. Some clones in this sample may be carry-over from other donors' samples. CDR3s include the opening cysteine and the closing phenylalanine or tryptophan. A D gene is named only where the DNA matches it firmly. Where a row states a size, it is once, few, many or the class of an expanded clone; other rows omit it.

many NA 13 TRBJ1-1 TRBV27 CASSTQVNTEAFF TGTGCCAGCAGTACTCAAGTGAACACTGAAGCTTTCTTT
NA TRBD1 17 TRBJ1-5 TRBV6-1 CASSVGQGARSNQPQHF TGTGCCAGCAGTGTGGGACAGGGGGCGAGAAGCAATCAGCCCCAGCATTTT
many NA 12 TRBJ1-6 TRBV11-2 CASSLARGPLHF TGTGCCAGCAGCTTAGCACGAGGACCCCTCCACTTT
many TRBD1 12 TRBJ1-2 TRBV29-1 CSVGTGAMGYTF TGCAGCGTTGGGACAGGGGCGATGGGCTACACCTTC
many NA 12 TRBJ2-3 TRBV5-6 CASSLNPSTQYF TGTGCCAGCAGCTTGAACCCCTCTACGCAGTATTTT
few NA 16 TRBJ2-3 TRBV7-9 CASSIGTPVGPDTQYF TGTGCCAGCAGCATCGGGACCCCGGTTGGGCCAGATACGCAGTATTTT
NA TRBD2 14 TRBJ2-1 TRBV29-1 CSESGTTYRNEQFF TGCAGCGAAAGCGGGACCACCTACAGGAATGAGCAGTTCTTC
few NA 14 TRBJ1-1 TRBV27 CASRPDGVNTEAFF TGTGCCAGCAGGCCTGATGGAGTTAACACTGAAGCTTTCTTT
NA TRBD1 18 TRBJ1-5 TRBV6-6 CASSFNQGARVGNQPQHF TGTGCCAGCAGTTTCAATCAGGGGGCTCGGGTTGGCAATCAGCCCCAGCATTTT
many NA 13 TRBJ1-1 TRBV12-3/TRBV12-4 CASSLIRATEAFF TGTGCCAGCAGTTTAATCAGGGCTACTGAAGCTTTCTTT
few TRBD1 15 TRBJ1-1 TRBV18 CASSPGTGQNTEAFF TGTGCCAGCTCACCGGGGACAGGTCAGAACACTGAAGCTTTCTTT
NA NA 15 TRBJ2-5 TRBV18 CASSPDLGIQETQYF TGTGCCAGCTCTCCTGATCTGGGTATACAAGAGACCCAGTACTTC
many NA 13 TRBJ1-2 TRBV7-9 CASSFENHYGYTF TGTGCCAGCAGCTTTGAGAATCACTATGGCTACACCTTC
many NA 16 TRBJ1-1 TRBV4-3 CASSQDGRRIENEAFF TGCGCCAGCAGCCAAGATGGCCGCAGGATAGAAAATGAAGCTTTCTTT
few NA 14 TRBJ1-2 TRBV4-2 CASSKETPATGYTF TGTGCCAGCAGCAAGGAGACTCCCGCTACCGGCTACACCTTC
few NA 13 TRBJ1-1 TRBV6-5 CASSTQATLEAFF TGTGCCAGCAGTACCCAGGCCACCCTTGAAGCTTTCTTT
few NA 14 TRBJ1-5 TRBV5-5 CASSLKTDNQPQHF TGTGCCAGCAGCTTGAAAACGGATAATCAGCCCCAGCATTTT
many TRBD1 14 TRBJ1-2 TRBV7-2 CASSFQGAGSGYTF TGTGCCAGCAGCTTCCAGGGGGCCGGGAGTGGCTACACCTTC
NA TRBD1 14 TRBJ2-1 TRBV29-1 CSVAGTGADNEQFF TGCAGCGTGGCCGGGACAGGGGCTGACAATGAGCAGTTCTTC
few NA 18 TRBJ1-6 TRBV7-8 CASSLTAGLSSYNSPLHF TGTGCCAGCAGCTTAACAGCAGGGCTGAGCTCCTATAATTCACCCCTCCACTTT
many NA 13 TRBJ2-3 TRBV9 CASSGGDKETQYF TGTGCCAGCAGCGGAGGGGACAAGGAAACGCAGTATTTT
many NA 15 TRBJ1-2 TRBV20-1 CSASARLGSRYGYTF TGCAGTGCTAGTGCTAGGTTGGGAAGTCGCTATGGCTACACCTTC
many TRBD1 15 TRBJ1-1 TRBV7-2 CASSLVADRATEAFF TGTGCCAGCAGCTTAGTAGCGGACAGGGCCACTGAAGCTTTCTTT
NA NA 13 TRBJ2-2 TRBV12-3/TRBV12-4 CASQLFGSGELFF TGTGCCAGCCAACTTTTTGGATCCGGGGAGCTGTTTTTT
NA NA 13 TRBJ2-5 TRBV6-2/TRBV6-3 CASREPWAETQYF TGTGCCAGCAGAGAGCCGTGGGCGGAGACCCAGTACTTC
NA TRBD2 13 TRBJ2-1 TRBV6-2/TRBV6-3 CASSYSGGREQFF TGTGCCAGCAGTTATAGCGGGGGGCGTGAGCAGTTCTTC
few TRBD2 16 TRBJ2-3 TRBV5-5 CASSSVRLAGADTQYF TGTGCCAGCAGCTCAGTAAGACTAGCGGGCGCAGATACGCAGTATTTT
few NA 12 TRBJ2-7 TRBV24-1 CATSGSVGEQYF TGTGCCACCAGTGGCTCCGTTGGCGAGCAGTACTTC
NA NA 15 TRBJ2-3 TRBV10-3 CAISETRGRGGTQYF TGTGCCATCAGTGAGACTCGAGGTCGAGGAGGGACGCAGTATTTT
few NA 14 TRBJ1-4 TRBV7-9 CASSLEGFIEKLFF TGTGCCAGCAGCTTAGAGGGCTTTATTGAAAAACTGTTTTTT
many NA 15 TRBJ1-2 TRBV12-3/TRBV12-4 CASGPVPGKGNGYTF TGTGCCAGCGGGCCAGTCCCAGGGAAAGGGAATGGCTACACCTTC
few NA 14 TRBJ1-1 TRBV6-5 CASSYKGGWTEAFF TGTGCCAGCAGTTACAAGGGGGGCTGGACTGAAGCTTTCTTT
many NA 14 TRBJ1-6 TRBV7-6 CASSFGGFNSPLHF TGTGCCAGCAGCTTCGGGGGTTTCAATTCACCCCTCCACTTT
NA NA 12 TRBJ1-1 TRBV27 CAVRGGAYEAFF TGTGCCGTACGGGGGGGGGCGTATGAAGCTTTCTTT
NA NA 14 TRBJ2-2 TRBV9 CASSVRGTTGELFF TGTGCCAGCAGCGTAAGGGGAACGACCGGGGAGCTGTTTTTT
few NA 16 TRBJ1-2 TRBV27 CASSSLLSFYNYGYTF TGTGCCAGCAGTTCTTTGCTTTCGTTTTATAACTATGGCTACACCTTC
many TRBD1 19 TRBJ1-5 TRBV18 CASSPLTPAGTGGFQPQHF TGTGCCAGCTCACCACTCACCCCCGCCGGGACAGGCGGTTTTCAGCCCCAGCATTTT